Listed here are 18 T cell receptor beta chains from one sample, sequenced in a study of shared clonotypes between healthy human individuals. Data came from immunoSEQ multiplex PCR; TCRdb stores just in-frame clones and leaves some out. Of more than 550,000 clones in the sample, about 90% were seen once. CD8 cells classed as naive were CD45RO-negative and positively selected for CCR7, excluding terminally differentiated effector memory CD45RA+ cells. The sample taken for sequencing was naive CD8+ T cells sorted from blood. The source is a young man in good health.

This chain uses TRBV4-1 with TRBJ2-7; 13 bases agree with TRBD2. Losses at the gene ends were 0 bases for V and 12 bases for J; bases not matched to a gene: 5. From germline, CDR1 is MGHRA and CDR2 YSYEKL. The CDR3 is made up of 14 amino acids. DNA of the CDR3: TGCGCCAGCAGCCAAGAAGGACTAGCGGGAGTGCTGTACTTC. The encoded protein is CASSQEGLAGVLYF.

This clone turned up a few times. The V call is TRBV7-9, the J call TRBJ2-7; 7 nucleotides align to TRBD2. CDR3 length: 13 residues. V was clipped by 4 bases and J by 7 bases; unmatched bases: 7. Germline V gene sequence: CDR1 SEHNR, CDR2 FQNEAQ (reference sequence). Here the CDR3 reads CASSSRGVGEQYF. DNA for the CDR3: TGTGCCAGCAGCTCCCGGGGGGTTGGAGAGCAGTACTTC.

For this clone: The sample carries other DNA sequences with the same CDR3. The chain links TRBV27 to TRBJ1-1; D gene uncertain. V was trimmed by 6 bases and J by 1 base, leaving 9 bases between them. The germline V gene has CDR1 MNHEY and CDR2 SMNVEV (reference sequence). This CDR3 is 13 amino acids long. CDR3 sequence reads: CASSTRGNTEAFF. The DNA for the CDR3 is TGTGCCAGCAGCACGCGTGGGAACACTGAAGCTTTCTTT.

This chain joins TRBV2 and TRBJ2-3, with 10 positions matching TRBD2. The CDR3 has 15 residues. The V segment lost 6 bases and the J segment 2 bases; nucleotides outside the gene matches: 5. CDR1 and CDR2 (germline): SNHLY, FYNNEI. DNA for the CDR3: TGTGCCAGCAGGGGGACTAGCGCCCTCACAGATACGCAGTATTTT. Protein: CASRGTSALTDTQYF.

This clone was recorded once. Other DNA sequences within the sample encode an identical CDR3. This rearrangement joins TRBV7-8 to TRBJ2-1; a weak D match, TRBD2 (5 bases). The CDR3 loop spans 15 amino acids. V lost 1 base and J 4 bases, leaving 11 bases between the germline ends. Germline V gives CDR1 SGHVS, CDR2 FQNEAQ. This CDR3 reads CASSLEGGGYNEQFF. The CDR3, as DNA: TGTGCCAGCAGCTTAGAAGGCGGAGGATACAATGAGCAGTTCTTC.

This chain connects TRBV5-4 to TRBJ2-1, with D possibly TRBD1 on 5 matching bases. V gave up 4 bases and J gave up 4 bases, with 15 bases separating them. The germline V gene encodes CDR1 SGHNT and CDR2 YYREEE (reference sequence). CDR3 length equals 15 residues. The CDR3 here is CASSAQVSAYNEQFF. The CDR3 bases are TGTGCCAGCAGCGCACAGGTCTCTGCTTACAATGAGCAGTTCTTC.

This rearrangement joins TRBV5-4 to TRBJ2-2, with 10 bases that match TRBD2. This CDR3 contains 15 residues. V lost 4 bases to trimming and J lost 6 bases; unmatched junction nucleotides: 6. From germline, CDR1 is SGHNT and CDR2 YYREEE (reference sequence). CDR3 amino acids: CASSDSGRGSGELFF. The CDR3 DNA reads TGTGCCAGCAGCGACAGCGGGAGGGGGTCCGGGGAGCTGTTTTTT. Looking up the rest from reference TRBV5-4 and TRBJ2-2 gives the full variable domain: ETGVTQSPTHLIKTRGQQVTLRCSSQSGHNTVSWYQQALGQGPQFIFQYYREEENGRGNFPPRFSGLQFPNYSSELNVNALELDDSALYLCASSDSGRGSGELFFGEGSRLTVL.

Concerning this clone itself: The identical CDR3 is also encoded by other nucleotide sequences in the sample. The rearrangement links TRBV27 to TRBJ1-5, with TRBD1 identical over 12 bases. The CDR3 is made up of 15 amino acids. V trimming: 2 bases; J trimming: 7 bases; junction bases outside the gene matches: 3. Looked up from germline, CDR1 is MNHEY and CDR2 is SMNVEV (reference sequence). The CDR3 DNA is TGTGCCAGCAGTTTAGGGACAGGGGGCCGGCAGCCCCAGCATTTT. Translated, it gives CASSLGTGGRQPQHF.

A single count supports this clone. This rearrangement joins TRBV13 to TRBJ2-1; a possible D gene is TRBD2 (5 bases). CDR3 size: 12 residues. Deletions cut 2 bases from V and 10 bases from J, with 9 bases between. Germline values: CDR1 PRHDT, CDR2 FYEKMQ (reference sequence). The DNA of the CDR3 is TGTGCCAGCAGCTTACGCGGGCCGGAGCAGTTCTTC. This encodes CASSLRGPEQFF.

This chain uses TRBV19 with TRBJ2-7, with 9 positions matching TRBD1. The germline V gene encodes CDR1 LNHDA and CDR2 SQIVND (reference sequence). The CDR3 length is 13 residues. J was trimmed by 3 bases and V by 5 bases; bases with no gene match: 2. The CDR3 reads CASSVGQGYEQYF. In DNA, the CDR3 is TGTGCCAGTAGTGTGGGACAGGGCTACGAGCAGTACTTC.

The gene calls are TRBV19 and TRBJ2-6; TRBD1 matches 9 bases. The trim removed 6 bases at V and 2 bases at J, leaving 11 bases unmatched. The CDR3 runs to 18 residues. Germline V gene data show CDR1 as LNHDA and CDR2 as SQIVND (reference sequence). The CDR3 region is CASSRTGGIPTGANVLTF. In DNA form, the CDR3 reads TGTGCCAGTAGCCGAACAGGGGGCATCCCCACTGGGGCCAACGTCCTGACTTTC.

V is TRBV4-1 and J is TRBJ2-5, with 11 bases identical to TRBD2. The CDR3 is made up of 14 amino acids. The germline V gene has CDR1 MGHRA and CDR2 YSYEKL. With 0 bases clipped from V and 13 bases from J, the junction kept 7 bases outside the gene matches. The CDR3 reads CASSQDQTSGDMYF. For the CDR3, the DNA is TGCGCCAGCAGCCAAGATCAGACTAGCGGGGATATGTACTTC.

This clone was detected only once. This rearrangement joins TRBV4-1 to TRBJ2-7, with 9 bases fitting TRBD1. Looked up from germline, CDR1 is MGHRA and CDR2 is YSYEKL. The CDR3 runs to 15 residues. J was trimmed by 2 bases and V by 4 bases; bases with no gene match: 6. The CDR3 is CASSLTGQGPYEQYF. The DNA of the CDR3 is TGCGCCAGCAGCCTTACGGGACAGGGCCCCTACGAGCAGTACTTC.

Comments on this clone: The same CDR3 also results from other DNA sequences found in this sample. V is TRBV5-6 and J is TRBJ2-6; D may be TRBD2 (6 bases). This CDR3 has 15 residues. Between the trimmed V and J ends, which lost 1 base and 2 bases, there was a span of 7 bases. The V gene's germline CDR1 is SGHDT and CDR2 YYEEEE. Here the CDR3 reads CASSLWGAGANVLTF. CDR3 bases: TGTGCCAGCAGCTTGTGGGGGGCTGGGGCCAACGTCCTGACTTTC.

The CDR3 spells CASSLDREWDQPQHF. The CDR3 DNA reads TGTGCCAGCAGCTTAGATAGGGAGTGGGATCAGCCCCAGCATTTT. The rearrangement uses TRBV7-9 and TRBJ1-5; no definite D call. The CDR3 extends over 15 amino acids. Trimming removed 1 base at V and 5 bases at J, with 12 bases between. Germline CDR1 reads SEHNR; CDR2 reads FQNEAQ (reference sequence).

The chain joins TRBV5-1 to TRBJ2-5, with a weak D call TRBD1 (5 bases). The germline gives CDR1 SGHRS, CDR2 YFSETQ. Trimming took 0 bases from V and 0 from J, leaving 15 bases between them. The CDR3 loop spans 17 amino acids. Here the CDR3 reads CASSLGAGQGYQETQYF. DNA for the CDR3: TGCGCCAGCAGCTTGGGCGCTGGACAAGGGTACCAAGAGACCCAGTACTTC.

The chain recombines TRBV27 with TRBJ2-2; the D gene is possibly TRBD1 (6 bases). Germline CDR1 reads MNHEY; CDR2 reads SMNVEV (reference sequence). The length of the CDR3 is 14 residues. V was pared by 6 bases and J by 1 base, with 9 bases between. The CDR3 DNA is TGTGCCAGCAGGGAGACAGGGAACACCGGGGAGCTGTTTTTT. Protein product: CASRETGNTGELFF.

J is TRBJ1-2 and V is TRBV4-3; D remains ambiguous. Trimming removed 2 bases at V and 4 bases at J, with 14 bases between. This CDR3 contains 15 residues. Germline V gives CDR1 LGHNA, CDR2 YSLEER. The CDR3 reads CASSQSPGGSYGYTF. CDR3 nucleotides: TGCGCCAGCAGCCAATCCCCGGGAGGGAGCTATGGCTACACCTTC.